This TCR beta chain derives from a study of cytomegalovirus exposure and HLA in healthy donors. Study-wide background: Among the roughly 400 genotyped donors, 65% to 85% were placed in the Caucasian-associated ancestry cluster.

Study-wide findings and caveats: TCR beta sequences numbering 15,000 to 20,000 were associated with HLA alleles at 0.05 false discovery rate in a later analysis.

As concerns this clone: Its antigen is not identified.

The PCR ran on 60 Vbeta and 13 Jbeta primers. The repertoire was sequenced with immunoSEQ multiplex PCR; TCRdb's copy has only in-frame clones and lacks some. The data hold about 82,000 clones, with over 70% observed a single time. CDR3 length equals 16 residues. V shed 5 bases and J shed 0 bases, with 14 bases lying between them. Germline V gene sequence: CDR1 MNHNY, CDR2 SVGAGI (reference sequence). This receptor was taken from a male donor in good health and CMV-seropositive. Sequencing was done on a sample of PBMCs. This chain joins TRBV6-6 and TRBJ1-3; D gene uncertain. The CDR3 DNA sequence: TGTGCCAGCAGTCCCCAGAAAGCTAGCTCTGGAAACACCATATATTTT. Its translation: CASSPQKASSGNTIYF.